These 12 T cell receptor beta chains came from one sample sequenced in a study of blood T cell repertoires in COVID-19. Assay used: immunoSEQ multiplex PCR; TCRdb lists only in-frame clones, some missing. The table includes around 72,000 clones, 80% to 85% detected once. Material: peripheral blood. The receptors stem from a woman aged 55-75 years with acute or convalescent COVID-19.

This rearrangement joins TRBV6-1 to TRBJ1-1, with D tentatively TRBD1 (6 bases). Germline-derived CDR1 and CDR2 are MNHNS and SASEGT. Between the trimmed V and J ends, which lost 1 base and 6 bases, there was a span of 21 bases. The CDR3 is 17 amino acids. The chain's CDR3 is CASSEVTGTDGRAEAFF. DNA of the CDR3: TGTGCCAGCAGTGAAGTAACAGGGACGGACGGTAGGGCTGAAGCTTTCTTT.

V and J are TRBV5-6 and TRBJ2-5; 9 bases agree with TRBD1. With V trimmed by 4 bases and J by 5 bases, 6 bases remained unmatched. Germline lookup yields CDR1 SGHDT and CDR2 YYEEEE. CDR3 length: 14 residues. CDR3 amino acids: CASSLQGAGETQYF. The CDR3 DNA reads TGTGCCAGCAGCCTACAGGGGGCTGGGGAGACCCAGTACTTC.

CDR3 nucleotides: TGCGCCAGCAGCTTCGGACAGACGACAGATACGCAGTATTTT. Amino acid sequence: CASSFGQTTDTQYF. The chain uses TRBV5-1 and TRBJ2-3; TRBD1 might be the D (6 bases). The length of the CDR3 is 14 residues. The ends were cut back, 2 bases at V and 3 bases at J, with 10 bases in the middle. Germline CDR1 is SGHRS and CDR2 is YFSETQ.

This clone was detected a few times. V and J are TRBV19 and TRBJ1-4, with 7 nucleotides matching TRBD1. With V trimmed by 6 bases and J by 8 bases, 12 bases remained unmatched. The CDR3 runs 15 residues. Germline V gene data show CDR1 as LNHDA and CDR2 as SQIVND (reference sequence). CDR3 coding DNA: TGTGCCAGTAGGGGCTTCAGGGGGACGGGAGAAAAACTGTTTTTT. It codes for CASRGFRGTGEKLFF.

The chain uses TRBV6-5 and TRBJ1-2, with TRBD1 as a possible D gene (5 bases). V was trimmed by 6 bases and J by 8 bases, leaving 19 bases between them. Per the germline V gene, CDR1 is MNHEY and CDR2 is SVGAGI. The CDR3 is 14 amino acids. Here the CDR3 DNA reads TGTGCCAGCAGGTCGTCGGGGGAAGAGCGAGGCTACACCTTC. Encoded protein: CASRSSGEERGYTF.

This sequence joins TRBV23-1 and TRBJ1-5; 9 nucleotides agree with TRBD1. TRBV23-1 is flagged as an ORF with uncertain function. The CDR3 has 17 residues. The J segment lost 3 bases and the V segment lost 4 bases, leaving 10 bases of the junction unmatched. CDR3 DNA sequence: TGCGCCAGCAGTCGGACTGGGGGACAGGGCAACAATCAGCCCCAGCATTTT. Protein sequence: CASSRTGGQGNNQPQHF.

V usage is TRBV4-2 and J usage is TRBJ2-2; D might be TRBD2 (6 bases). Germline CDR1 LGHNA, CDR2 YNFKEQ. CDR3 length: 15 residues. V was cut by 3 bases and J by 4 bases, with 12 bases left in between. The CDR3 here is CASSHPGVSTGELFF. The CDR3 bases are TGTGCCAGCAGCCATCCGGGGGTTTCCACCGGGGAGCTGTTTTTT.

This clone was seen more than once but under ten times. CDR3 residues: CASSEPGYNQPQHF. In nucleotides, the CDR3 is TGCGCCAGCAGTGAGCCAGGGTATAATCAGCCCCAGCATTTT. The chain recombines TRBV10-2 with TRBJ1-5, with a weak D call TRBD1 (5 bases). The V and J ends lost 2 bases and 4 bases respectively, with 9 bases between them. Germline V lookup: CDR1 WSHSY, CDR2 SAAADI. The CDR3 sequence is 14 residues long.

This clone was counted many times. The chain joins TRBV7-3 to TRBJ1-1, with 7 bases fitting TRBD1. Germline CDR1 and CDR2: SGHTA and FQGTGA. The V segment lost 5 bases and the J segment 5 bases; nucleotides outside the gene matches: 11. The length of the CDR3 is 15 residues. CDR3 nucleotide sequence: TGTGCCAGCAGCGCCATAGGGGGCGAGGAGACTGAAGCTTTCTTT. Translation: CASSAIGGEETEAFF.

The chain recombines TRBV29-1 with TRBJ2-7; 8 positions match TRBD1. The V segment lost 6 bases and the J segment 6 bases; nucleotides outside the gene matches: 13. The CDR3 runs to 14 residues. Germline CDR1 and CDR2: SQVTM and ANQGSEA. CDR3: CSVSTGDIKGEQYF. CDR3 DNA sequence: TGCAGCGTATCGACAGGGGATATCAAAGGCGAGCAGTACTTC.

This chain uses TRBV6-1 with TRBJ1-1, with 7 nucleotides matching TRBD1. Germline lookup yields CDR1 MNHNS and CDR2 SASEGT. The V and J ends lost 3 bases and 1 base, in that order; junction bases with no gene match: 8. This CDR3 is built from 16 residues. As DNA, the CDR3 is TGTGCCAGCAGTGATAGACTACAGGGGCCGAACACTGAAGCTTTCTTT. Its translation is CASSDRLQGPNTEAFF.

This clone occurred many times. This chain uses TRBV4-1 with TRBJ2-5; no reliable D call. CDR1 and CDR2 from the germline V gene are MGHRA and YSYEKL. The CDR3 loop spans 12 amino acids. V was pared by 0 bases and J by 7 bases, with 6 bases between. The CDR3 loop is CASSQDRLTQYF. DNA for the CDR3: TGCGCCAGCAGCCAAGATCGACTGACCCAGTACTTC.